The clone carrying this TCR beta chain appeared many times. These data come from a study of T cells in Graves' hyperthyroidism and ophthalmopathy. Amplification of TCR beta CDR3 regions used RNA as the template. The primer set for the first-round RT-PCR of the TCR CDR3 was HTBI. TCRdb itself ran the multiplex PCR reads through MiXCR, one entry per CDR3 protein. The data show approximately 330,000 distinct CDR3 sequences, 20% to 25% seen once. The V gene lost 6 bases and the J gene lost 6 bases, with 12 bases spanning the gap. The CDR3 contains 12 residues. The germline V gene has CDR1 MNHEY and CDR2 SVGEGT.

This sequence was found in a woman between 45 and 60 years old with Graves' hyperthyroidism. The genes are TRBV6-2 or TRBV6-3 and TRBJ2-7, with D unclear. Material for sequencing was blood. The CDR3 DNA reads TGTGCCAGCAGGCTCACTTCTCCCGAGCAGTACTTC. It encodes CASRLTSPEQYF.